This T cell receptor beta chain was retrieved from a study of blood T cell repertoires in COVID-19. The CDR3 length is 15 residues. Germline V gene data show CDR1 as SNHLY and CDR2 as FYNNEI. V lost 1 base, J lost 6 bases, and 4 bases stayed unmatched. Participants came from about 24 US areas, aged roughly 18 to 90 years. Cohorts were assigned according to the clinical history that participants reported. Within 2 weeks before study entry, exposed participants met a COVID-19 case. Method: immunoSEQ multiplex PCR; TCRdb's copy keeps in-frame clones and lacks some. The sample consists of a few hundred thousand clones, approximately 91% of them appearing once.

Sequencing used PBMCs or T cells enriched from blood (not recorded which). This receptor was obtained from a woman aged 30 to 39 who had been exposed to COVID-19. The chain links TRBV2 to TRBJ2-7, with 12 bases that match TRBD2. CDR3 protein: CASSEGLAGEVEQYF. CDR3 coding DNA: TGTGCCAGCAGTGAAGGACTAGCGGGAGAGGTCGAGCAGTACTTC.